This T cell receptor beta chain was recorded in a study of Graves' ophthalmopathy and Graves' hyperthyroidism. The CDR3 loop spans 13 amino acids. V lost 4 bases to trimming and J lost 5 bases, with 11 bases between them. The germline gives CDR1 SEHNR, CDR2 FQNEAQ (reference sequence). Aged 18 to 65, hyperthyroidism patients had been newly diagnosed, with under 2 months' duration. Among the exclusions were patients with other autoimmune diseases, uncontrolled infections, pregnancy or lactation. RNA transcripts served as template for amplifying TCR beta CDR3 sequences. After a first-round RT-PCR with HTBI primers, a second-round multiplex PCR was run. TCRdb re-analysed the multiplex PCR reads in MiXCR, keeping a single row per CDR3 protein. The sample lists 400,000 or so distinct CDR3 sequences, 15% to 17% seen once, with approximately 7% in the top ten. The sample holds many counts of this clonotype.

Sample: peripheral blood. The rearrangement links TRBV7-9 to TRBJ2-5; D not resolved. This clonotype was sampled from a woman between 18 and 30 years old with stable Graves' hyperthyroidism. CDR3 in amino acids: CASSSPPVETQYF. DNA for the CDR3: TGTGCCAGCAGCTCGCCCCCAGTGGAGACCCAGTACTTC.